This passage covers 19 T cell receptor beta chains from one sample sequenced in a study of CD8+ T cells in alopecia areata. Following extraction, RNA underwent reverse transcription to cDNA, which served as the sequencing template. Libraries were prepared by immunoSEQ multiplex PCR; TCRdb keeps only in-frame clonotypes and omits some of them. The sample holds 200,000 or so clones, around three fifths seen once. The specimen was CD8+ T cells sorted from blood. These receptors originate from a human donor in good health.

Here the CDR3 reads CASSFRDGDQETQYF. The CDR3 coding sequence is TGCGCCAGCAGCTTCCGGGACGGCGACCAAGAGACCCAGTACTTC. V usage is TRBV4-1 and J usage is TRBJ2-5, with D perhaps given as TRBD1 or TRBD2 (5 bases each). This CDR3 has 15 residues. Trimming removed 5 bases from V and 0 bases from J, with 13 bases in between. CDR1 and CDR2 (germline): MGHRA, YSYEKL.

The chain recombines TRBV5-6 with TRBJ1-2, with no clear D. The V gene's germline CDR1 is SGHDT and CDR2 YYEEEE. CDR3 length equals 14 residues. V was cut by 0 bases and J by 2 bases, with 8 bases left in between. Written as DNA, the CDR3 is TGTGCCAGCAGCTTGGCCCACGCGAACTATGGCTACACCTTC. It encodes CASSLAHANYGYTF.

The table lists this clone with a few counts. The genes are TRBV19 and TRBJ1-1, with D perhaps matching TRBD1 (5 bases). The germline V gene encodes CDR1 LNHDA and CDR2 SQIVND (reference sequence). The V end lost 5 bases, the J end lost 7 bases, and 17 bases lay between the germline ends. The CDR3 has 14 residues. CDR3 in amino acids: CASSRRDGGIEAFF. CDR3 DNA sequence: TGTGCCAGTAGTCGACGGGACGGAGGGATTGAAGCTTTCTTT.

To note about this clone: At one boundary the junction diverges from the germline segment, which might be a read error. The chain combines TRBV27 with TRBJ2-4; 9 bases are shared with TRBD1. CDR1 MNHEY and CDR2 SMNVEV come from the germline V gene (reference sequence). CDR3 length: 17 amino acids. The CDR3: CASGLSTGGLAKNIQYF. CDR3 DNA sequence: TGTGCCAGCGGTTTATCGACAGGGGGGCTAGCCAAAAACATTCAGTACTTC.

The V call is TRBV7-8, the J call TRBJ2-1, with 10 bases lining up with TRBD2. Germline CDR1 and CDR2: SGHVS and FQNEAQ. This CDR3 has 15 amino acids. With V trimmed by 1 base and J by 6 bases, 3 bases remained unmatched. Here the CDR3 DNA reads TGTGCCAGCAGCTTAGGGAGCGGGGGGGCCAATGAGCAGTTCTTC. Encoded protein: CASSLGSGGANEQFF.

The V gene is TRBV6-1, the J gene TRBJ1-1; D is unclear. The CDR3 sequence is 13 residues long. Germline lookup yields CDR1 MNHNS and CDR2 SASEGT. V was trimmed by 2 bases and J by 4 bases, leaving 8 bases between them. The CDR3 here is CASSEQEGTEAFF. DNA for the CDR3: TGTGCCAGCAGTGAACAGGAGGGCACTGAAGCTTTCTTT.

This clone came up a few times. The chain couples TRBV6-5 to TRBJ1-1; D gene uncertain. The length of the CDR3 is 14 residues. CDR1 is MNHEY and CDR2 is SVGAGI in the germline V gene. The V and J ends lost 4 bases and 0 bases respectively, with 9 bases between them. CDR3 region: CASSFAEMNTEAFF. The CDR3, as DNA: TGTGCCAGCAGTTTCGCAGAAATGAACACTGAAGCTTTCTTT.

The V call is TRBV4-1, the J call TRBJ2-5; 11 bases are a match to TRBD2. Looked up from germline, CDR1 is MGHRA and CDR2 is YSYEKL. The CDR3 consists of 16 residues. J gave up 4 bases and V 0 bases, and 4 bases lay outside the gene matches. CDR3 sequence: CASSQEASGGRETQYF. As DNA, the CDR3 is TGCGCCAGCAGCCAAGAGGCTAGCGGGGGGAGAGAGACCCAGTACTTC.

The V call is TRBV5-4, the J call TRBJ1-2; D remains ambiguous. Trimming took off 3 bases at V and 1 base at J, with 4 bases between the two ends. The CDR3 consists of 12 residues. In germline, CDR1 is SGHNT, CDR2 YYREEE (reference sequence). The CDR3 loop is CASSSGNYGYTF. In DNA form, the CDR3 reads TGTGCCAGCAGCTCCGGTAACTATGGCTACACCTTC. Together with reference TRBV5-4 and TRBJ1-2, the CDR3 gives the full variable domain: ETGVTQSPTHLIKTRGQQVTLRCSSQSGHNTVSWYQQALGQGPQFIFQYYREEENGRGNFPPRFSGLQFPNYSSELNVNALELDDSALYLCASSSGNYGYTFGSGTRLTVV.

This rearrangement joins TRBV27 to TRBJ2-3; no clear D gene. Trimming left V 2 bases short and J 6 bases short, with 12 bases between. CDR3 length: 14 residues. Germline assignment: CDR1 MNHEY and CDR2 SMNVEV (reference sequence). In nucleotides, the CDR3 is TGTGCCAGCAGTTTAATAGTTGGCGCCGATACGCAGTATTTT. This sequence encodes CASSLIVGADTQYF.

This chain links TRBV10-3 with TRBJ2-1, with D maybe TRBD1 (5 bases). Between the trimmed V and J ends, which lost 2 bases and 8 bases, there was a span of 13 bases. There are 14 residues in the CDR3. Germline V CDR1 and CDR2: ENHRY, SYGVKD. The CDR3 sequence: CAISEPGPRDEQFF. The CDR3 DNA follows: TGTGCCATCAGTGAGCCCGGCCCCAGGGATGAGCAGTTCTTC.

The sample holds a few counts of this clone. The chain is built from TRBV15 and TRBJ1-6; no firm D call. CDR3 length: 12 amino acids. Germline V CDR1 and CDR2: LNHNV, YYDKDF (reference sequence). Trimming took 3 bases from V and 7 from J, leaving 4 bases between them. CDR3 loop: CATSRNNSPLHF. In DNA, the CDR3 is TGTGCCACCAGCAGGAACAATTCACCCCTCCACTTT.

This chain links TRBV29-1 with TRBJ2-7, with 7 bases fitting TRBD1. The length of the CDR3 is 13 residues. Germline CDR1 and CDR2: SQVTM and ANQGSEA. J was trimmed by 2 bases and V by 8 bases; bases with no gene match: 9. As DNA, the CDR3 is TGCAGCCAGCCGGGACAGCGAACCTACGAGCAGTACTTC. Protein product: CSQPGQRTYEQYF.

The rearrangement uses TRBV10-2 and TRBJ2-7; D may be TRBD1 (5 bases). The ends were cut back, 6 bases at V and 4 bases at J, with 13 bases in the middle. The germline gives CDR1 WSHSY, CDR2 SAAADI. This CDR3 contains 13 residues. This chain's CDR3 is CASRVSREYEQYF. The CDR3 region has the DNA TGCGCCAGCAGAGTTTCCAGGGAATACGAGCAGTACTTC.

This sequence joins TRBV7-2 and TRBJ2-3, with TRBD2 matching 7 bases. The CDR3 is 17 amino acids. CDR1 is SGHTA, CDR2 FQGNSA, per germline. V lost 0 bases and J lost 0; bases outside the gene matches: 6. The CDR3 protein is CASSLAGGTASTDTQYF. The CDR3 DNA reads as TGTGCCAGCAGCTTAGCCGGGGGGACGGCTAGCACAGATACGCAGTATTTT.

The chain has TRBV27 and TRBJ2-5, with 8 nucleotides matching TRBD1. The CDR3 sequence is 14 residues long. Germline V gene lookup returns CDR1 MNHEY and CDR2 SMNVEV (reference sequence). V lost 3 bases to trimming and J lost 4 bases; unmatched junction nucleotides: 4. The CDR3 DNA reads TGTGCCAGCAGTTTGACACAGGGGGTAGAGACCCAGTACTTC. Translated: CASSLTQGVETQYF.

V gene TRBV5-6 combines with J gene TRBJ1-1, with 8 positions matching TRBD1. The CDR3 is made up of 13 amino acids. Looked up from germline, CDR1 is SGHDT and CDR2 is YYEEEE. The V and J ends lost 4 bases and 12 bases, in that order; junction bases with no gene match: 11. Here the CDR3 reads CASSQGTGGVTFF. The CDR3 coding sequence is TGTGCCAGCAGCCAAGGGACAGGCGGCGTGACTTTCTTT. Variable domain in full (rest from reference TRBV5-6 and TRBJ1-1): DAGVTQSPTHLIKTRGQQVTLRCSPKSGHDTVSWYQQALGQGPQFIFQYYEEEERQRGNFPDRFSGHQFPNYSSELNVNALLLGDSALYLCASSQGTGGVTFFGQGTRLTVV.

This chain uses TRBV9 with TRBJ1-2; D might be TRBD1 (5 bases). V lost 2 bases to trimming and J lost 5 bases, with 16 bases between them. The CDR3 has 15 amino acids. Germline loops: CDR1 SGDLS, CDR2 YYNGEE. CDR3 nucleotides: TGTGCCAGCAGCGTCGACCTGACAGCTGGATATGGCTACACCTTC. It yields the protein CASSVDLTAGYGYTF.

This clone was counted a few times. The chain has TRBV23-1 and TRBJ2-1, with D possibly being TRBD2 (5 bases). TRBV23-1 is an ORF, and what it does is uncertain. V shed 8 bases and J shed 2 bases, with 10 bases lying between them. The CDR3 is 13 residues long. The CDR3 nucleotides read TGCGCCAGCCGGGGTAGTGCCTACAATGAGCAGTTCTTC. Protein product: CASRGSAYNEQFF.